A single sample gave rise to the 23 T cell receptor beta chains below, sequenced in a study of HIV-infected patients and healthy controls. cDNA was made from approximately 0.55 ug RNA using alpha and beta constant primers. Each of the alpha and beta chains got its own library through chain-specific third strand synthesis with indices. TCRdb ran MiXCR on the 5' RACE reads and lists one entry per CDR3 protein. The data contain roughly 15,000 distinct CDR3 sequences, 12% of them singletons. Follow-up blood was drawn about 14 weeks, roughly three months, after antiretroviral therapy began. The repertoire came from unfractionated whole blood and reflected all unsorted peripheral T cells. The source was blood, collected during antiretroviral therapy. The source is an adult with HIV infection. The donor label of this sample is uncertain.

The table lists this clonotype with many counts. V usage is TRBV5-4 and J usage is TRBJ2-3; no definite D call. From germline, CDR1 is SGHNT and CDR2 YYREEE (reference sequence). V shed 2 bases and J shed 3 bases, with 16 bases lying between them. The CDR3 contains 16 residues. The CDR3, as DNA: TGTGCCAGCAGCTTAGAACCGACGGATGCTACAGATACGCAGTATTTT. Translating it yields CASSLEPTDATDTQYF.

This clonotype has a count of ten or more. The rearrangement uses TRBV5-1 and TRBJ1-2; 11 bases align to TRBD1. Losses at the gene ends were 4 bases for V and 7 bases for J; bases not matched to a gene: 6. The germline V gene encodes CDR1 SGHRS and CDR2 YFSETQ. The CDR3 spans 14 residues. The CDR3 sequence is CASSKGQGEAGYTF. The CDR3 nucleotides read TGCGCCAGCAGCAAGGGACAGGGGGAGGCTGGCTACACCTTC. Variable domain in full (rest from reference TRBV5-1 and TRBJ1-2): KAGVTQTPRYLIKTRGQQVTLSCSPISGHRSVSWYQQTPGQGLQFLFEYFSETQRNKGNFPGRFSGRQFSNSRSEMNVSTLELGDSALYLCASSKGQGEAGYTFGSGTRLTVV.

The V call is TRBV6-4, the J call TRBJ1-1; the D is unclear. CDR1 and CDR2 from the germline V gene are MRHNA and SNTAGT. The CDR3 length is 13 residues. V was pared by 5 bases and J by 1 base, with 8 bases between. In nucleotides, the CDR3 is TGTGCCAGCAGTCCAACACCGAACACTGAAGCTTTCTTT. Translating gives CASSPTPNTEAFF.

The chain uses TRBV5-1 and TRBJ2-2; D tentatively reads TRBD1 or TRBD2 (5 bases each). Trimming removed 4 bases at V and 6 bases at J, with 13 bases between. Per germline, CDR1 SGHRS and CDR2 YFSETQ. The CDR3 has 14 amino acids. CDR3 protein: CASSQGPAAGELFF. For the CDR3, the DNA is TGCGCCAGCAGCCAGGGCCCAGCGGCCGGGGAGCTGTTTTTT.

This clonotype was counted ten times or more. V gene TRBV20-1 combines with J gene TRBJ2-5, with D maybe TRBD1 (6 bases). Germline V lookup: CDR1 DFQATT, CDR2 SNEGSKA (reference sequence). This CDR3 region has 13 residues. V was trimmed by 4 bases and J by 5 bases, leaving 14 bases between them. The CDR3 is CSATGQTSETQYF. For the CDR3, the DNA is TGCAGTGCTACCGGACAGACCTCGGAGACCCAGTACTTC.

By share, this clonotype ranks as medium-sized. The chain uses TRBV3-1 and TRBJ2-7, with D perhaps matching TRBD2 (5 bases). Trimming left V 4 bases short and J 0 bases short, with 19 bases between. Germline assignment: CDR1 LGHDT and CDR2 YNNKEL (reference sequence). The CDR3 extends over 17 amino acids. The CDR3 region is CASSPPSGGHSSYEQYF. The CDR3 DNA is TGTGCCAGCAGCCCACCTTCAGGCGGGCATAGCTCCTACGAGCAGTACTTC.

There are many counts of this clonotype. V is TRBV2 and J is TRBJ1-5; 7 nucleotides match TRBD1. V shed 7 bases, J shed 1 base, and the junction held 4 bases outside the gene matches. CDR1 SNHLY and CDR2 FYNNEI come from the germline V gene. The CDR3 loop spans 14 amino acids. CDR3 in DNA: TGTGCCAGCAAGGCGACAGGGAGCAATCAGCCCCAGCATTTT. This encodes CASKATGSNQPQHF.

This clonotype occurred many times. The V call is TRBV6-1, the J call TRBJ2-1; D remains ambiguous. CDR1 MNHNS and CDR2 SASEGT come from the germline V gene. CDR3 size: 13 residues. The V end was cut by 9 bases, the J end by 0 bases, with 9 bases between. As DNA, the CDR3 is TGTGCCAGTGGATTGGGCTCCTACAATGAGCAGTTCTTC. It is translated as CASGLGSYNEQFF.

The chain combines TRBV30 with TRBJ2-5; D unclear. Germline loops: CDR1 GTSNPN, CDR2 SVGIG (reference sequence). Trimming left V 0 bases short and J 4 bases short, with 3 bases between. The CDR3 has 11 amino acids. The CDR3 DNA follows: TGTGCCTGGAGTGTGGGAGAGACCCAGTACTTC. Amino acids: CAWSVGETQYF. Looking up the rest from reference TRBV30 and TRBJ2-5 gives the full variable domain: SQTIHQWPATLVQPVGSPLSLECTVEGTSNPNLYWYRQAAGRGLQLLFYSVGIGQISSEVPQNLSASRPQDRQFILSSKKLLLSDSGFYLCAWSVGETQYFGPGTRLLVL.

This clonotype came up many times. This chain links TRBV2 with TRBJ2-3; 8 positions agree with TRBD1. The germline CDR1 and CDR2 sequences are SNHLY and FYNNEI. Losses at the gene ends were 10 bases for V and 3 bases for J; bases not matched to a gene: 9. This CDR3 has 14 amino acids. The CDR3 loop is CATSLDRVTDTQYF. The CDR3 bases are TGTGCCACCTCCCTGGACAGGGTAACAGATACGCAGTATTTT.

This clonotype occurred many times. The V call is TRBV5-4, the J call TRBJ2-2; 14 nucleotides align to TRBD2. V lost 4 bases to trimming and J lost 7 bases; unmatched junction nucleotides: 9. Germline lookup yields CDR1 SGHNT and CDR2 YYREEE (reference sequence). This CDR3 is built from 17 residues. The CDR3 reads CASSGSGTSGRLGELFF. The CDR3 nucleotides are TGTGCCAGCAGCGGATCCGGGACTAGCGGGAGACTCGGGGAGCTGTTTTTT.

This clonotype was picked up many times. The rearrangement joins TRBV5-1 to TRBJ2-7, with TRBD1 matching over 8 bases. The CDR3 runs to 14 residues. CDR1 and CDR2 (germline): SGHRS, YFSETQ. V lost 7 bases to trimming and J lost 5 bases; unmatched junction nucleotides: 11. The CDR3 sequence is CASATGQAGDEQYF. DNA of the CDR3: TGCGCCAGCGCGACGGGACAGGCAGGGGACGAGCAGTACTTC.

This clonotype has at least ten counts. The J gene is TRBJ2-1, the V gene TRBV5-4, with D perhaps matching TRBD1 (5 bases). The germline V and J ends were trimmed by 4 bases and 0 bases, with 11 bases remaining between them. The CDR3 spans 15 residues. Germline V gene data show CDR1 as SGHNT and CDR2 as YYREEE (reference sequence). CDR3: CASSMDKSSYNEQFF. The CDR3 coding sequence is TGTGCCAGCAGCATGGACAAGAGCTCCTACAATGAGCAGTTCTTC.

This rearrangement joins TRBV11-2 to TRBJ1-2, with 9 bases lining up with TRBD1. The CDR3 consists of 15 residues. The V gene's germline CDR1 is SGHAT and CDR2 FQNNGV. The V gene end was trimmed by 5 bases and the J gene end by 8 bases; junction bases not matched to a gene: 12. The chain's CDR3 is CASSPVLNRGLGYTF. CDR3 nucleotides: TGTGCCAGCAGCCCTGTTTTGAACAGGGGGCTAGGCTACACCTTC.

This clonotype turned up a few times. The V and J genes are TRBV18 and TRBJ2-3; the D is unclear. CDR3 length: 15 amino acids. Germline CDR1 and CDR2: KGHSH and LQKENI. V dropped 2 bases and J dropped 3 bases, with 12 bases sitting between them. CDR3 loop: CASSPRQPGTDTQYF. The CDR3 nucleotides read TGTGCCAGCTCACCAAGGCAGCCTGGGACAGATACGCAGTATTTT. The entire variable domain, with the rest obtained from reference TRBV18 and TRBJ2-3, is as follows: NAGVMQNPRHLVRRRGQEARLRCSPMKGHSHVYWYRQLPEEGLKFMVYLQKENIIDESGMPKERFSAEFPKEGPSILRIQQVVRGDSAAYFCASSPRQPGTDTQYFGPGTRLTVL.

In its sample, this clonotype is large. V usage is TRBV7-8 and J usage is TRBJ1-5, with TRBD1 identical over 10 bases. In germline, CDR1 is SGHVS, CDR2 FQNEAQ. The CDR3 is 16 residues long. V was pared by 5 bases and J by 3 bases, with 7 bases of the junction left unmatched. The CDR3 loop reads CASSLGDRGFNQPQHF. Here the CDR3 DNA reads TGTGCCAGCAGCCTTGGGGACAGGGGTTTCAATCAGCCCCAGCATTTT. Filled out from reference TRBV7-8 and TRBJ1-5, the complete variable domain reads GAGVSQSPRYKVAKRGQDVALRCDPISGHVSLFWYQQALGQGPEFLTYFQNEAQLDKSGLPSDRFFAERPEGSVSTLKIQRTQQEDSAVYLCASSLGDRGFNQPQHFGDGTRLSIL.

This clonotype was observed at least ten times. The chain has TRBV20-1 and TRBJ2-7; 10 nucleotides line up with TRBD1. This CDR3 comprises 15 residues. After removal of 1 base from V and 5 bases from J, the junction contained 8 bases not matched to a gene. Germline CDR1 is DFQATT and CDR2 is SNEGSKA (reference sequence). CDR3 nucleotide sequence: TGCAGTGCTAGAGGGGGGGGACAGGGGAGGAACGAGCAGTACTTC. This translates into CSARGGGQGRNEQYF.

The chain has TRBV12-5 and TRBJ2-5; 8 bases are shared with TRBD1. The CDR3 runs 14 residues. With 5 bases clipped from V and 2 bases from J, the junction kept 4 bases outside the gene matches. Germline assignment: CDR1 LGHNT and CDR2 FRNRAP. The CDR3 spells CASGGTGGQETQYF. CDR3 sequence (DNA): TGTGCTAGTGGTGGGACAGGAGGACAAGAGACCCAGTACTTC. Full variable domain (remainder filled in from reference TRBV12-5 and TRBJ2-5): DARVTQTPRHKVTEMGQEVTMRCQPILGHNTVFWYRQTMMQGLELLAYFRNRAPLDDSGMPKDRFSAEMPDATLATLKIQPSEPRDSAVYFCASGGTGGQETQYFGPGTRLLVL.

The chain combines TRBV29-1 with TRBJ1-4; 7 nucleotides match TRBD1. CDR1 is SQVTM and CDR2 is ANQGSEA in the germline V gene. The ends lost 4 bases at V and 3 bases at J; junction bases unmatched: 5. The CDR3 spans 14 residues. CDR3 DNA: TGCAGCGTTGTGATTCAGGGGGCTAATGAAAAACTGTTTTTT. Encoded protein: CSVVIQGANEKLFF.

This clonotype has a count of ten or more. V gene TRBV11-2 combines with J gene TRBJ2-3; unclear D gene. Trimming cost V 3 bases and J 6 bases, with 7 bases left between them. CDR3 size: 12 residues. The germline V gene encodes CDR1 SGHAT and CDR2 FQNNGV. The CDR3 loop is CASSFYGDTQYF. The CDR3 region has the DNA TGTGCCAGCAGCTTTTACGGGGATACGCAGTATTTT.

The sample holds many counts of this clonotype. The chain carries TRBV6-5 and TRBJ2-2; D is undetermined. The CDR3 runs 14 residues. Between the trimmed V and J ends, which lost 6 bases and 5 bases, there was a span of 13 bases. Germline assignment: CDR1 MNHEY and CDR2 SVGAGI. In DNA, the CDR3 is TGTGCCAGCAGGGACCCCCCGGAGACCGGGGAGCTGTTTTTT. Amino acids: CASRDPPETGELFF.

This clonotype was found many times. The J gene is TRBJ2-3, the V gene TRBV28; D is tentatively TRBD1 or TRBD2 (5 bases each). Trimming took off 6 bases at V and 6 bases at J, with 16 bases between the two ends. The CDR3 is made up of 14 amino acids. Per the germline V gene, CDR1 is MDHEN and CDR2 is SYDVKM. In nucleotides, the CDR3 is TGTGCCAGCAGAACCTGGGGGAGTGCGGATACGCAGTATTTT. Residues: CASRTWGSADTQYF.

This clonotype was observed many times. The rearrangement links TRBV4-1 to TRBJ2-3; D uncertain. The V gene lost 3 bases and the J gene lost 3 bases, with 10 bases spanning the gap. The germline CDR1 and CDR2 sequences are MGHRA and YSYEKL. This CDR3 comprises 14 residues. The CDR3 DNA follows: TGCGCCAGCAGCCATCTCGTCGGGACAGATACGCAGTATTTT. Its protein product is CASSHLVGTDTQYF.